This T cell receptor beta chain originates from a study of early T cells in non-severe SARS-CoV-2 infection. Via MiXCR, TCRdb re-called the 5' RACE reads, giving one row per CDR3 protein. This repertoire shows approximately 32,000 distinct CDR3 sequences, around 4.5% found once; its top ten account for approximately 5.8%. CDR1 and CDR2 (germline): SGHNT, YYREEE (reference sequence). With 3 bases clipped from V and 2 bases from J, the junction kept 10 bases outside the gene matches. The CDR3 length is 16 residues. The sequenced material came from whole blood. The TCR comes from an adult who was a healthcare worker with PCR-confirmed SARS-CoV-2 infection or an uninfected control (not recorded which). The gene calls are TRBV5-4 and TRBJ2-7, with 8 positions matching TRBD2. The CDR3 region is CASSSPLAGNTYEQYF. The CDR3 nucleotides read TGTGCCAGCAGCTCACCCCTAGCGGGCAACACCTACGAGCAGTACTTC.